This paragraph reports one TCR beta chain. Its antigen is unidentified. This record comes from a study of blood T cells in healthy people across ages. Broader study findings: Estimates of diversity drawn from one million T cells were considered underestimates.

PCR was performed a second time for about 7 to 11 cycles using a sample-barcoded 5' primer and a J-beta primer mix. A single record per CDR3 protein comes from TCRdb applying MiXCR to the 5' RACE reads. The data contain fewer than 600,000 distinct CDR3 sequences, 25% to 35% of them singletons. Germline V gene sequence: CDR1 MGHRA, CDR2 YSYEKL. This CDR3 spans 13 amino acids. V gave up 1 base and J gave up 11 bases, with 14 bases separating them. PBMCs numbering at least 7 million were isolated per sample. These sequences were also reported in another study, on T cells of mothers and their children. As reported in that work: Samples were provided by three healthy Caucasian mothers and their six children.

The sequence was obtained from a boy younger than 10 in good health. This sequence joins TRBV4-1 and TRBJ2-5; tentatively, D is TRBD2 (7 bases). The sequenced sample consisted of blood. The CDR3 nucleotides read TGCGCCAGCAGCCAAGCGGGGGGCTCCCCTCAGTACTTC. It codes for CASSQAGGSPQYF.